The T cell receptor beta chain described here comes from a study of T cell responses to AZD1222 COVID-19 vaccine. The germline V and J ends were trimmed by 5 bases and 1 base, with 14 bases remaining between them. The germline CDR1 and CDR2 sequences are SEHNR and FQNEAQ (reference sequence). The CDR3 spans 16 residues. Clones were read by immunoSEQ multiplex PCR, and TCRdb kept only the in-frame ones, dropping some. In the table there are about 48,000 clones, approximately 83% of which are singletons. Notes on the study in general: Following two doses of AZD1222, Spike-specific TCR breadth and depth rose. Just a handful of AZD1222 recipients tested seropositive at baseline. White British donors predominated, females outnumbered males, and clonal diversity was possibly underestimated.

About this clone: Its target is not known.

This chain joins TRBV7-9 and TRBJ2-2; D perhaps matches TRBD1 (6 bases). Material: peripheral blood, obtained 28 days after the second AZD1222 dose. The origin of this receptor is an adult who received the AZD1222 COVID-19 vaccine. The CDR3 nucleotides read TGTGCCAGCAGCCTTGAGGCAGGGGAGAACACCGGGGAGCTGTTTTTT. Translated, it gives CASSLEAGENTGELFF.